These T cell receptor beta chains were read from a single sample in a study of shared clonotypes between healthy human individuals. Libraries were prepared by immunoSEQ multiplex PCR; TCRdb keeps only in-frame clonotypes and omits some of them. The table lists roughly 1,000,000 clones, around 78% of them singletons. The sample consisted of memory CD4+ T cells from PBMCs. These receptors were collected from a man between 18 and 29 years old in good health. Some clones in this sample may be carry-over from other donors' samples. Each CDR3 is given with its conserved first and last residue. The D gene is left open where the match is weak. Rows give clone size only sometimes, using once, few, many, or a class for an expanded clone.

size	J	D	V	CDR3	DNA
-	TRBJ2-7	-	TRBV15	CATSRGDTRIEQYF	TGTGCCACCAGCAGAGGGGACACCCGAATCGAGCAGTACTTC
-	TRBJ1-4	TRBD1	TRBV6-6	CASSYRTGNEKLFF	TGTGCCAGCAGTTACAGGACAGGGAATGAAAAACTGTTTTTT
-	TRBJ2-3	TRBD2	TRBV7-3	CASGKQAGVGTDTQYF	TGTGCCAGCGGCAAACAAGCGGGAGTAGGGACAGATACGCAGTATTTT
many	TRBJ1-2	-	TRBV21-1	CASWKPTQGEHGYTF	TGTGCCAGCTGGAAACCAACTCAGGGTGAGCATGGCTACACCTTC
-	TRBJ1-1	TRBD1	TRBV5-1	CASSLGGTGGTEAFF	TGCGCCAGCAGCTTGGGAGGGACAGGGGGCACTGAAGCTTTCTTT
-	TRBJ1-5	-	TRBV6-6	CASNFANHPRPQHF	TGTGCCAGCAATTTCGCCAATCACCCTCGGCCCCAGCATTTT
once	TRBJ2-3	TRBD2	TRBV7-2	CASSPLAGARESDTQYF	TGTGCCAGCAGCCCCCTAGCGGGGGCGCGGGAGTCAGATACGCAGTATTTT
-	TRBJ1-2	TRBD1	TRBV6-5	CASSPRTGRGYTF	TGTGCCAGCAGTCCTCGGACAGGGAGGGGCTACACCTTC
-	TRBJ1-2	TRBD1	TRBV7-2	CASSPYGQGLGYTF	TGTGCCAGCAGCCCCTACGGACAGGGGCTAGGCTACACCTTC
-	TRBJ1-4	-	TRBV11-1	CASSFGGADEKLFF	TGTGCCAGCAGCTTTGGGGGCGCGGATGAAAAACTGTTTTTT
-	TRBJ1-2	-	TRBV9	CASSPLTGGYTF	TGTGCCAGCAGCCCGCTGACAGGTGGCTACACCTTC
-	TRBJ1-3	-	TRBV18	CASSPLSTTSGNTIYF	TGTGCCAGCTCCCCCCTGTCGACAACCTCTGGAAACACCATATATTTT
-	TRBJ2-4	-	TRBV27	CARGSWLAIMDIQYF	TGTGCCAGGGGGTCTTGGCTAGCTATTATGGACATTCAGTACTTC
once	TRBJ2-1	-	TRBV7-3	CASSLKLASVDEQFF	TGTGCCAGCAGCTTAAAGCTTGCTAGCGTTGATGAGCAGTTCTTC
-	TRBJ2-7	-	TRBV7-9	CASSRARSGDEQYF	TGTGCCAGCTCGCGGGCGCGGTCCGGGGACGAGCAGTACTTC
-	TRBJ2-5	TRBD1	TRBV5-1	CASSLQAQGAGETQYF	TGCGCCAGCAGCTTGCAGGCCCAGGGGGCGGGAGAGACCCAGTACTTC
-	TRBJ2-3	-	TRBV5-6	CASSPGSRADTQYF	TGTGCCAGCAGCCCCGGGAGCCGGGCGGATACGCAGTATTTT
-	TRBJ2-1	TRBD1	TRBV4-1	CASSRSLQGEWGFTNSYNEQFF	TGCGCCAGCAGCCGGTCATTACAGGGGGAATGGGGTTTTACTAATTCCTACAATGAGCAGTTCTTC
-	TRBJ1-2	-	TRBV7-2	CASSLAREDYGYTF	TGTGCCAGCAGCTTAGCCAGGGAGGACTATGGCTACACCTTC
-	TRBJ2-6	TRBD2	TRBV9	CASSADPGGSGANVLTF	TGTGCCAGCAGCGCAGACCCGGGCGGGAGCGGGGCCAACGTCCTGACTTTC
-	TRBJ1-2	-	TRBV2	CASSGQARGDYGYTF	TGTGCCAGCAGTGGTCAGGCCCGGGGGGACTATGGCTACACCTTC
-	TRBJ1-1	-	TRBV7-2	CASSLLGENTEAFF	TGTGCCAGCAGCTTACTCGGAGAGAACACTGAAGCTTTCTTT
-	TRBJ2-1	TRBD2	TRBV28	CASSPGAGGSTYNEQFF	TGTGCCAGCAGTCCCGGGGCGGGAGGGTCAACCTACAATGAGCAGTTCTTC
-	TRBJ2-7	-	TRBV6-1	CASNLGDISYEQYF	TGTGCCAGCAACCTGGGGGACATCTCCTACGAGCAGTACTTC
-	TRBJ1-1	TRBD1	TRBV28	CASSPRQGRSEAFF	TGTGCCAGCAGCCCCCGACAGGGTCGGTCTGAAGCTTTCTTT
-	TRBJ1-2	-	TRBV5-1	CASSPYGYGYTF	TGCGCCAGCAGCCCCTACGGCTATGGCTACACCTTC
-	TRBJ2-7	TRBD1	TRBV30	CACTGTADEQYF	TGTGCCTGCACAGGGACAGCGGACGAGCAGTACTTC
-	TRBJ1-5	-	TRBV7-8	CASSRRADREPQHF	TGTGCCAGCAGCCGTCGCGCCGACCGGGAGCCCCAGCATTTT
-	TRBJ2-4	TRBD2	TRBV5-3	CARSWNTTSGSENIQYF	TGTGCCAGAAGCTGGAATACAACTAGCGGGAGTGAAAACATTCAGTACTTC
-	TRBJ2-1	TRBD1	TRBV14	CASSQYQGAAYNEQFF	TGTGCCAGCAGCCAGTACCAGGGGGCGGCCTACAATGAGCAGTTCTTC
-	TRBJ1-1	-	TRBV10-3	CAISESGGPNTEAFF	TGTGCCATCAGTGAGTCCGGGGGCCCGAACACTGAAGCTTTCTTT
-	TRBJ2-1	-	TRBV2	CASSLPRLEFEQFF	TGTGCCAGCAGTTTACCTCGACTGGAATTTGAGCAGTTCTTC
-	TRBJ1-2	TRBD1	TRBV6-1	CASSARGLYGYTF	TGTGCCAGCAGTGCCAGGGGGCTGTATGGCTACACCTTC
-	TRBJ1-5	TRBD1	TRBV10-3	CAIRETGGNQPQHF	TGTGCCATCAGAGAGACAGGGGGTAATCAGCCCCAGCATTTT
few	TRBJ1-1	-	TRBV14	CASSQVRRDTEAFF	TGTGCCAGCAGCCAAGTAAGGAGGGACACTGAAGCTTTCTTT
-	TRBJ2-5	-	TRBV7-2	CASSLGMNRVQETQYF	TGTGCCAGCAGCTTAGGAATGAACAGGGTCCAAGAGACCCAGTACTTC
-	TRBJ2-4	TRBD2	TRBV7-2	CASSLGRTSGSFYF	TGTGCCAGCAGCTTAGGGAGGACTAGCGGGAGTTTCTACTTC
-	TRBJ2-7	-	TRBV30	CAWRQFGRAYEQYF	TGTGCCTGGAGACAATTTGGGAGAGCCTACGAGCAGTACTTC
many	TRBJ1-1	-	TRBV10-3	CATGQNTEAFF	TGTGCCACGGGACAGAACACTGAAGCTTTCTTT
-	TRBJ2-1	-	TRBV7-9	CASSRRNEQFF	TGTGCCAGCAGCCGCCGAAATGAGCAGTTCTTC
-	TRBJ1-1	-	TRBV18	CASSPSNTEAFF	TGTGCCAGCTCACCATCGAACACTGAAGCTTTCTTT
few	TRBJ1-2	-	TRBV27	CASSLRPPSGGRINYGYTF	TGTGCCAGCAGTTTAAGGCCCCCGAGTGGGGGACGGATTAACTATGGCTACACCTTC
-	TRBJ1-1	-	TRBV7-8	CASSLYSTGNTEAFF	TGTGCCAGCAGCCTATACTCCACAGGGAACACTGAAGCTTTCTTT
-	TRBJ1-5	-	TRBV2	CASRADGRGNQPQHF	TGTGCCAGCAGAGCGGACGGGCGAGGCAATCAGCCCCAGCATTTT
-	TRBJ1-2	TRBD1	TRBV5-1	CASSLDNYRGDGYTF	TGCGCCAGCAGCTTGGACAATTACAGGGGGGATGGCTACACCTTC
-	TRBJ2-3	TRBD2	TRBV28	CASSFLAGVMDTDTQYF	TGTGCCAGCAGTTTTCTAGCGGGAGTCATGGACACAGATACGCAGTATTTT
-	TRBJ2-1	-	TRBV27	CASSFPGVGSYNEQFF	TGTGCCAGCAGTTTTCCGGGTGTAGGCTCCTACAATGAGCAGTTCTTC
-	TRBJ2-3	TRBD1	TRBV2	CASIRDRNTDTQYF	TGTGCCAGCATTCGGGACAGAAACACAGATACGCAGTATTTT
many	TRBJ2-5	-	TRBV9	CASSDQGETQYF	TGTGCCAGCAGCGACCAAGGGGAGACCCAGTACTTC
-	TRBJ1-5	TRBD1	TRBV5-1	CASSLVQGGQGPQHF	TGCGCCAGCAGCTTGGTTCAGGGGGGGCAAGGACCCCAGCATTTT
once	TRBJ2-7	-	TRBV6-6	CASSYDGSSYEQYF	TGTGCCAGCAGTTACGACGGGAGTTCCTACGAGCAGTACTTC
few	TRBJ1-4	-	TRBV2	CASSEVSKQKLFF	TGTGCCAGCAGTGAAGTGAGTAAGCAGAAACTGTTTTTT
-	TRBJ1-1	-	TRBV4-1	CASSQDVGANTEAFF	TGCGCCAGCAGCCAAGATGTAGGGGCGAACACTGAAGCTTTCTTT
few	TRBJ1-3	-	TRBV7-3	CASSPPGGNTIYF	TGTGCCAGCAGCCCGCCAGGTGGAAACACCATATATTTT